Listed below are T cell receptor beta chains from one sample, sequenced in a study of vaccination effects on CD4 cells after COVID-19. What these receptors recognize is not known. Assay: immunoSEQ multiplex PCR; the TCRdb copy retains only in-frame clones and omits some. The sample contains some 40,000 clones, approximately 82% of which appear only once. Sequencing was performed on CD4+ T cells from PBMCs cultured with HCoV-NL63 spike peptides, taken after COVID-19 vaccination. These receptors all stem from a human donor who received a COVID-19 vaccine. Some clones in this sample may be carry-over from other donors' samples. Each CDR3 is given with its conserved first and last residue. Clone size is stated in some rows and not others, as once, few, many or a class when expanded.

abundance	v_gene	len	j_gene	CDR3aa
.	TRBV5-4	15	TRBJ1-2	CASSLVTGTIQGYTF
.	TRBV5-1	16	TRBJ1-6	CASSLLGQGVTSPLHF
.	TRBV21-1	14	TRBJ2-1	CASSYQRGGNEQFF
.	TRBV6-2/TRBV6-3	15	TRBJ2-3	CASSYLGIHSDTQYF
.	TRBV21-1	17	TRBJ2-4	CASSAEGANLAKNIQYF
.	TRBV27	15	TRBJ2-3	CASSFRDSATDTQYF
.	TRBV6-2/TRBV6-3	15	TRBJ1-6	CASSFSGRYNSPLHF
.	TRBV29-1	13	TRBJ2-3	CSVVQSHRDTQYF
.	TRBV6-5	14	TRBJ1-2	CASSYSSTNYGYTF
few	TRBV19	13	TRBJ2-1	CASSSTIEGEQFF
.	TRBV19	17	TRBJ2-2	CASSIVGQAVNTGELFF
.	TRBV11-2	14	TRBJ2-3	CASSLGTNTDTQYF
once	TRBV30	15	TRBJ1-1	CAWSNYLRQNTEAFF
.	TRBV6-5	16	TRBJ1-3	CASSFSQPRGGNTIYF
.	TRBV2	14	TRBJ1-3	CASRKDSPGNTIYF
.	TRBV30	17	TRBJ1-1	CAWSPTRSGLMNTEAFF
.	TRBV5-1	12	TRBJ2-1	CASSITRNEQFF
.	TRBV6-1	13	TRBJ1-1	CASSEVRGTEAFF
.	TRBV28	16	TRBJ1-6	CASSLDSRAYNSPLHF
.	TRBV12-2	13	TRBJ2-5	CASRPHLQETQYF
.	TRBV29-1	15	TRBJ1-2	CSVDWGVQGIYGYTF
.	TRBV7-3	13	TRBJ1-1	CASSSDRNTEAFF